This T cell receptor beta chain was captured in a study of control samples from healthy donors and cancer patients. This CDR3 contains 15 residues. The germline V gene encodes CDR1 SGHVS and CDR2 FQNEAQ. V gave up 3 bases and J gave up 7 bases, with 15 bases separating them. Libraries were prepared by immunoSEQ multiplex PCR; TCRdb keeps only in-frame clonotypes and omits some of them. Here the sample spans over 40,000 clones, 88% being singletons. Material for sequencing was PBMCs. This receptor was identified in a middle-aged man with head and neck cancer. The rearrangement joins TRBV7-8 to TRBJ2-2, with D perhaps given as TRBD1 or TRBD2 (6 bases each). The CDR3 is CASSLATGGVGELFF. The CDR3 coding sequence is TGTGCCAGCAGCTTGGCGACAGGAGGGGTCGGGGAGCTGTTTTTT.